A selection of T cell receptor beta chains follows, all from one sample in a study of T cell changes during pregnancy in multiple sclerosis. TCRdb keeps only in-frame clones here, not all; method: immunoSEQ multiplex PCR. Of around 69,000 clones detected, roughly 90% appear once; the ten largest clones hold around 2.3%. The source was peripheral blood, collected in the first trimester of pregnancy. The source is a female donor with multiple sclerosis, enrolled in a pregnancy study. The conserved cysteine and the conserved F or W are not part of the CDR3 here. The order of the fields is J gene, clone size, V gene, CDR3 protein. The listing skips clone size in some rows; elsewhere it reads once, few, many or a size class.

TRBJ2-1	.	TRBV6-1	ASSESRAHNEQF
TRBJ1-2	.	TRBV11-2	ASSSLRDRDGYT
TRBJ2-7	.	TRBV18	ASSPKGWPYGQY
TRBJ1-5	.	TRBV2	ASSGQINQPQH
TRBJ2-1	.	TRBV5-1	ASSWDRNEQF
TRBJ2-5	.	TRBV7-9	ASSVRGGQETQY
TRBJ2-1	.	TRBV15	ATSGTSGSPPYNEQF
TRBJ2-5	once	TRBV5-1	ASSLGQGQETQY
TRBJ2-3	.	TRBV2	ASNKGTSGADTQY
TRBJ2-2	.	TRBV5-1	ASSFAAGPTGELF
TRBJ2-2	.	TRBV19	ASRPPGQGLGELF
TRBJ1-5	.	TRBV6-5	ASSTGTGNQPQH
TRBJ2-5	.	TRBV2	ASRSSSGGIQETQY
TRBJ1-1	few	TRBV5-6	ASHRGLRTEAF
TRBJ2-3	.	TRBV9	ASSGFGRTDTQY
TRBJ1-4	.	TRBV5-1	ASSLTGVAEKLF
TRBJ2-5	.	TRBV5-5	ASSQGLAGEGVLETQY
TRBJ1-1	.	TRBV19	ASSLFGQGASTAEAF
TRBJ2-2	.	TRBV7-3	ASSLKGLDLAGELF
TRBJ1-3	.	TRBV11-3	ASSLGLMTGGSLSGNTIY
TRBJ2-7	.	TRBV4-2	ASSQDRGTPTYEQY
TRBJ2-4	.	TRBV11-2	ASSLDSRTSGPLAKNIQY
TRBJ2-7	.	TRBV2	ASSERGSLLYEQY
TRBJ1-6	.	TRBV2	ASRKGQGDSPLH
TRBJ2-1	.	TRBV2	ASRGTGQNNEQF
TRBJ2-2	.	TRBV7-3	ASSPHFTGELF
TRBJ2-7	.	TRBV6-5	ASSYPGWEQY
TRBJ2-5	.	TRBV29-1	SVEGQQETQY
TRBJ1-2	.	TRBV5-5	ASSPPDYGYT
TRBJ1-1	.	TRBV5-1	ASSLNNQGGTEAF
TRBJ1-2	.	TRBV4-1	ASMGGRRGYT
TRBJ2-5	.	TRBV7-3	ASSLHGTTEETQY
TRBJ2-1	.	TRBV4-2	ASSQELQDNEQF
TRBJ1-2	once	TRBV14	ASSQDRRGQAEGYT
TRBJ2-7	.	TRBV4-2	ASSRGLADAQGEQY
TRBJ2-7	.	TRBV28	ASSPSTGVSYEQY
TRBJ2-7	.	TRBV7-9	ASSLEGFGVYEQY
TRBJ2-7	.	TRBV13	ASSSTYEQY
TRBJ2-2	.	TRBV19	ATRGEITTGELF
TRBJ1-1	.	TRBV4-3	ASSQDLGGQLNTEAF
TRBJ2-1	.	TRBV7-3	ASSITGGLYNEQF
TRBJ2-7	once	TRBV28	ASSFLREQY
TRBJ2-2	.	TRBV19	ASSIYAGNTGELF
TRBJ2-5	.	TRBV7-2	ASSSWTSGRETQY
TRBJ2-7	.	TRBV27	ASSPSTGLLSYEQY
TRBJ2-7	.	TRBV11-3	ASSLPTGSNYEQY
TRBJ2-7	.	TRBV9	ASSVGTGLQEEQY
TRBJ2-5	.	TRBV5-1	ASSSFGGFGETQY
TRBJ1-1	few	TRBV7-6	ASSSGLENTEAF
TRBJ2-3	few	TRBV7-9	ASRPRSTDTQY